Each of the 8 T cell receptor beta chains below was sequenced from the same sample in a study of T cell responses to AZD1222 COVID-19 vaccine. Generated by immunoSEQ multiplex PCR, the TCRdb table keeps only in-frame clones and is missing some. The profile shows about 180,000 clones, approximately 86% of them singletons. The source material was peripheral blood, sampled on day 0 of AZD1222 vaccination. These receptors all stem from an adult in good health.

The CDR3 here is CASSLSRTGRYNEQFF. In DNA, the CDR3 is TGTGCCAGCAGCCTTAGTCGGACAGGGCGGTACAATGAGCAGTTCTTC. The chain recombines TRBV7-2 with TRBJ2-1, with TRBD1 identical over 8 bases. Trimming removed 5 bases from V and 4 bases from J; junction bases left unmatched: 10. CDR3 length: 16 residues. CDR1 and CDR2 from the germline V gene are SGHTA and FQGNSA.

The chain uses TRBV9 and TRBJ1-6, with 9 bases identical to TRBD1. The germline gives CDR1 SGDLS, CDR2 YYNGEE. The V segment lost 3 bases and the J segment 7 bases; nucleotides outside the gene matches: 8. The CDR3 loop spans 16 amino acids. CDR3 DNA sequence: TGTGCCAGCAGCGCTATAACCGGGACAGGGAATTCACCCCTCCACTTT. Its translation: CASSAITGTGNSPLHF.

DNA for the CDR3: TGTGCTAGTGGTTTGCTCCATATAGCGTCCTCTAACAATGAGCAGTTCTTC. It specifies CASGLLHIASSNNEQFF. V gene TRBV12-5 combines with J gene TRBJ2-1; the D gene is possibly TRBD2 (5 bases). The germline V and J ends were trimmed by 2 bases and 5 bases, with 19 bases remaining between them. The germline gives CDR1 LGHNT, CDR2 FRNRAP. CDR3 length equals 17 residues.

The CDR3 region has the DNA TGCGCCACCCGAGAGGCGGGCTCCTACGAGCAGTACTTC. It yields the protein CATREAGSYEQYF. This chain uses TRBV5-1 with TRBJ2-7; tentatively, D is TRBD2 (5 bases). CDR3 length equals 13 residues. Trimming took off 9 bases at V and 0 bases at J, with 13 bases between the two ends. Germline V gene sequence: CDR1 SGHRS, CDR2 YFSETQ.

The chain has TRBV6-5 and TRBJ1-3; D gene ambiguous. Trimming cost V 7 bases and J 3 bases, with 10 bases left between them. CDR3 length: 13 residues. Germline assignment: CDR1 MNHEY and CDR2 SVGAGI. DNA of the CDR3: TGTGCCAGCATGGTCCGGGGTGGAAACACCATATATTTT. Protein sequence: CASMVRGGNTIYF.

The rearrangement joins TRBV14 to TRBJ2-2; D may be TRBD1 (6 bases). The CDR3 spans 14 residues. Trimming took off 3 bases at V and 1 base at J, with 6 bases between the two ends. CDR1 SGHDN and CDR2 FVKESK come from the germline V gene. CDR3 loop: CASSQTGNTGELFF. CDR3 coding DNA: TGTGCCAGCAGCCAGACAGGGAACACCGGGGAGCTGTTTTTT.

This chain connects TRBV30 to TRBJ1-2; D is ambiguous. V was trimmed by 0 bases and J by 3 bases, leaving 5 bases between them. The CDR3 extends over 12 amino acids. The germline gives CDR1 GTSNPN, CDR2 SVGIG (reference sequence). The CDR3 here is CAWSVSYYGYTF. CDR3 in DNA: TGTGCCTGGAGTGTAAGTTACTATGGCTACACCTTC.

The CDR3 sequence: CASSYAQGGNEQFF. The CDR3, as DNA: TGTGCCAGCAGTTACGCGCAGGGGGGGAATGAGCAGTTCTTC. The chain links TRBV6-5 to TRBJ2-1, with D perhaps TRBD1 or TRBD2 (7 bases each). Trimming stripped 2 bases from V and 7 bases from J, with 12 bases between. This CDR3 is 14 amino acids long. CDR1 is MNHEY and CDR2 is SVGAGI in the germline V gene.